Listed below are T cell receptor beta chains from one sample, sequenced in a study of T cells in Graves' hyperthyroidism and ophthalmopathy. TCRdb reprocessed the multiplex PCR reads via MiXCR and lists one record per CDR3 protein. The sample shows approximately 620,000 distinct CDR3 sequences, roughly a sixth of them seen only once. The sample consisted of blood. The source is a woman aged 35 to 49 with Graves' ophthalmopathy. The CDR3 runs from the conserved cysteine through the conserved F or W. The D gene is left open where the match is weak. The size field is filled for only some rows; it gives once, few, many or a size class.

D	size	V	J	DNA	CDR3
TRBD1	.	TRBV6-5	TRBJ1-4	TGTGCCAGCAGTTACATGGGACAGTTGAATGAAAAACTGTTTTTT	CASSYMGQLNEKLFF
.	.	TRBV2	TRBJ1-2	TGTGCCAGCAGTCCCCGCTACACCTTC	CASSPRYTF
TRBD2	once	TRBV5-1	TRBJ2-2	TGCGCCAGCAGCCAGGGACTAGCGGGAGGGCCGCTTTCCGGGGAGCTGTTTTTT	CASSQGLAGGPLSGELFF
.	.	TRBV18	TRBJ2-7	TGTGCCAGCTCACCGAGACAGGACCACTACGAGCAGTACTTC	CASSPRQDHYEQYF
.	many	TRBV5-1	TRBJ2-7	TGCGCCAGCACGCTCCCCGGGAATCCGAACGAGCAGTACTTC	CASTLPGNPNEQYF
TRBD2	many	TRBV20-1	TRBJ2-5	TGCAGTGCTAGAGGGACTAGCGGGATCCAAGAGACCCAGTACTTC	CSARGTSGIQETQYF
.	few	TRBV20-1	TRBJ2-3	TGCAGTGTTTTAGCCCCCCCCACAGATACGCAGTATTTT	CSVLAPPTDTQYF
.	many	TRBV18	TRBJ2-1	TGTGCCAGCTCACCATTTGCGGGGCTCCGGGATGAGCAGTTCTTC	CASSPFAGLRDEQFF
TRBD1	many	TRBV2	TRBJ2-7	TGTGCCAGCAGTGAACTGACAGGGAAGAGGTACGAGCAGTACTTC	CASSELTGKRYEQYF
.	.	TRBV18	TRBJ2-7	TGTGCCAGCTCACCACCGGATAGGGCCTGCGAGCAGTACTTC	CASSPPDRACEQYF
.	few	TRBV5-6	TRBJ2-3	TGTGCCAGCAGCCCGACCTGGCTCAAGGGATGGGATACGCAGTATTTT	CASSPTWLKGWDTQYF
TRBD1	.	TRBV15	TRBJ1-2	TGTGCCACCAGCAGAGCCCAGGGACAGATGTATGGCTACACCTTC	CATSRAQGQMYGYTF
.	few	TRBV27	TRBJ1-2	TGTGCCAGCAGTTTTGGGGGGAACCGCCCCGGGACATCTAAATACCTCTATGGCTACACCTTC	CASSFGGNRPGTSKYLYGYTF
.	few	TRBV11-2	TRBJ2-7	TGTGCCAGCAGCTTCGCTGGCAGTCCTACCTACGAGCAGTACTTC	CASSFAGSPTYEQYF
.	many	TRBV4-2	TRBJ1-2	TGTGCCAGCAGCCAAGACGCGGGGAACCTCTATGGCTACACCTTC	CASSQDAGNLYGYTF
TRBD1	few	TRBV29-1	TRBJ1-5	TGCAGCGTAGGGACAGGGTTCAATCAGCCCCAGCATTTT	CSVGTGFNQPQHF
TRBD1	.	TRBV19	TRBJ1-1	TGTGCCAGCTCAACAGGGGGCCTCGCTGAAGCTTTCTTT	CASSTGGLAEAFF
TRBD1	many	TRBV2	TRBJ2-5	TGTGCCAGCAGTGCGGGACAGCTCCAAGAGACCCAGTACTTC	CASSAGQLQETQYF
TRBD2	.	TRBV5-6	TRBJ2-1	TGTGCCAGCAGCTCTAGGACTAGCGGGATTCGTGAGCAGTTCTTC	CASSSRTSGIREQFF
.	few	TRBV7-9	TRBJ1-2	TGTGCCAGCAGCCCCCGACAGGACCCCCATGGCTACACCTTC	CASSPRQDPHGYTF
TRBD2	.	TRBV20-1	TRBJ2-5	TGCAGTGCTGGACCCTCCTCGGCGGTACTAGCGGGAGGGCCGGCCCAAGAGACCCAGTACTTC	CSAGPSSAVLAGGPAQETQYF
.	few	TRBV29-1	TRBJ1-1	TGCAGCGTTAAAAGGGCAGCGGCGAACACTGAAGCTTTCTTT	CSVKRAAANTEAFF
TRBD2	few	TRBV2	TRBJ2-3	TGTGCCAGCAGTGAACGTCCTAGCGGGGGGGCGATACGCACAGATACGCAGTATTTT	CASSERPSGGAIRTDTQYF
TRBD1	many	TRBV20-1	TRBJ2-3	TGCAGTGCTCTATTAACAGGGGGAGGCCCAGATACGCAGTATTTT	CSALLTGGGPDTQYF
TRBD1	.	TRBV7-9	TRBJ2-7	TGTGCCAGCAGCTTTGCGACAGGGTACTACGAGCAGTACTTC	CASSFATGYYEQYF
.	few	TRBV3-1	TRBJ1-6	TGTGCCAGCAGCCACGGTGGGGTTTCACCCCTCCACTTT	CASSHGGVSPLHF
.	many	TRBV7-2	TRBJ2-3	TGTGCCAGCAGCTTAGAGGGGGACCGCACAGATACGCAGTATTTT	CASSLEGDRTDTQYF
.	few	TRBV12-5	TRBJ2-5	TGTGCTAGTGGTTTCTTCGGTGGGGCCCAAGAGACCCAGTACTTC	CASGFFGGAQETQYF
.	few	TRBV20-1	TRBJ2-1	TGCAGTGCCACGAGAAGGGGTTCCTACTACAATGAGCAGTTCTTC	CSATRRGSYYNEQFF